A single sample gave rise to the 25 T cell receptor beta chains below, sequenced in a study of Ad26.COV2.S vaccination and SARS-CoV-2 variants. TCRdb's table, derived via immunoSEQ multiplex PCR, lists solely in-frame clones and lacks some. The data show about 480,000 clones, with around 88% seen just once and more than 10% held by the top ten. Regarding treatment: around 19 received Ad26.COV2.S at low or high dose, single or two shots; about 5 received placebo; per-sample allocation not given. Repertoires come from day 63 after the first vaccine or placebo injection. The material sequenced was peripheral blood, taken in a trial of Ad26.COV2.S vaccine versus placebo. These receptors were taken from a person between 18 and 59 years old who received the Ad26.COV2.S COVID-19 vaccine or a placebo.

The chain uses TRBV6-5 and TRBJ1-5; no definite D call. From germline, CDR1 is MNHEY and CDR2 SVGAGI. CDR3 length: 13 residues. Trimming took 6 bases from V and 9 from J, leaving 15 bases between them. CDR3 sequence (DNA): TGTGCCAGCAGACCCGAAGCCCTAGGGCCCCAGCATTTT. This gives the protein CASRPEALGPQHF.

The CDR3 DNA reads as TGTGCCAGCAGCCAAGGTCGATCGATGGTGGGAGATACGCAGTATTTT. As protein: CASSQGRSMVGDTQYF. The V call is TRBV3-1 (or the pseudogene TRBV3-2), the J call TRBJ2-3, with D hard to call. Germline CDR1 reads LGHDT; CDR2 reads YNNKEL (reference sequence). The CDR3 is 16 amino acids. V was clipped by 1 base and J by 5 bases, with 16 bases between them.

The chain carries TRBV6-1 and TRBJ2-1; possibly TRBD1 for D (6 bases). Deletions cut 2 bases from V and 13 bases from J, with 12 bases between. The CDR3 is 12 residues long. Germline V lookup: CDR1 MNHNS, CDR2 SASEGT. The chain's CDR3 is CASSERAQGQFF. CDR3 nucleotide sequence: TGTGCCAGCAGTGAAAGGGCACAGGGTCAGTTCTTC.

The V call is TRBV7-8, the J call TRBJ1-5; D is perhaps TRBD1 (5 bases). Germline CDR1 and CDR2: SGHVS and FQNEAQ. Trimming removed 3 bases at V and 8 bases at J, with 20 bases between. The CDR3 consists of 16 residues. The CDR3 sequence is CASSFGVGALGEPQHF. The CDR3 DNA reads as TGTGCCAGCAGCTTTGGGGTAGGGGCCCTCGGAGAGCCCCAGCATTTT. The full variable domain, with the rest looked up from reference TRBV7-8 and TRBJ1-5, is GAGVSQSPRYKVAKRGQDVALRCDPISGHVSLFWYQQALGQGPEFLTYFQNEAQLDKSGLPSDRFFAERPEGSVSTLKIQRTQQEDSAVYLCASSFGVGALGEPQHFGDGTRLSIL.

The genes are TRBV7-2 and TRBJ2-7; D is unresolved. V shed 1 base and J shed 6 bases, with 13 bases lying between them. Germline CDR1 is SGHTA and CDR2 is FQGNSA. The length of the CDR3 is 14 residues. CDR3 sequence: CASSLGGPMREQYF. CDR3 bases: TGTGCCAGCAGCTTAGGGGGTCCTATGCGCGAGCAGTACTTC.

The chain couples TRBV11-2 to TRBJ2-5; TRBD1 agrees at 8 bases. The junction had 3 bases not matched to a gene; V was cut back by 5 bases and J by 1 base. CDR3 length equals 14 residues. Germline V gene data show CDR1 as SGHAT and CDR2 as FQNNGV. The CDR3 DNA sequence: TGTGCCAGCAGCGCAGGGACAGGCCAAGAGACCCAGTACTTC. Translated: CASSAGTGQETQYF.

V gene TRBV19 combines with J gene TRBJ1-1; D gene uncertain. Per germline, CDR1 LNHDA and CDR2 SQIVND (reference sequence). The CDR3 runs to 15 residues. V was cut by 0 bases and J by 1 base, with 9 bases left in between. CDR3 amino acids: CASSIDGRWNTEAFF. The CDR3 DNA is TGTGCCAGTAGTATAGATGGCCGGTGGAACACTGAAGCTTTCTTT.

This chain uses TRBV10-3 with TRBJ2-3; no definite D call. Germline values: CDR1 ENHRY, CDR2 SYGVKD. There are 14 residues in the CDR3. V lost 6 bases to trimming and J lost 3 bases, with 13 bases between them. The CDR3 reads CAIRSGRTTDTQYF. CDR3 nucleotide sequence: TGTGCCATCAGGTCTGGGCGGACGACAGATACGCAGTATTTT.

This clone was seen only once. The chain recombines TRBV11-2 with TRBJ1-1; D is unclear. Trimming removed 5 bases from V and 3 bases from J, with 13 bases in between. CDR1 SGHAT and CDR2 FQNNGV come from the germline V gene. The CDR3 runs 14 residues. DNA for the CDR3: TGTGCCAGCAGCGCCACGGAGGTTTACACTGAAGCTTTCTTT. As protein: CASSATEVYTEAFF.

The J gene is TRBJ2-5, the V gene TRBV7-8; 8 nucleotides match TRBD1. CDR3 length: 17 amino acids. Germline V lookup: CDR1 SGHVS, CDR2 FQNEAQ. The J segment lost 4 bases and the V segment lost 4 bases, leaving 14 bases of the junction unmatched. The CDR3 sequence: CASSSGLARQGSETQYF. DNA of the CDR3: TGTGCCAGCAGCTCTGGGCTGGCGAGACAGGGGTCAGAGACCCAGTACTTC.

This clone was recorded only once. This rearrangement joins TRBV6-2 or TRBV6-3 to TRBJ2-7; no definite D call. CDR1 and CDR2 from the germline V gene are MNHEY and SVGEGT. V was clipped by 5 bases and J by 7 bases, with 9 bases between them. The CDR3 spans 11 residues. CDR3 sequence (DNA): TGTGCCAGCAGTCAGAGTAGTGAGCAGTACTTC. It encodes CASSQSSEQYF.

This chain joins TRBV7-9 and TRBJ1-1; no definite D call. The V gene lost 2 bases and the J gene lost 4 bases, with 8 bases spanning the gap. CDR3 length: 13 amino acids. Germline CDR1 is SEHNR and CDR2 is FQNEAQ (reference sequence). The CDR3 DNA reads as TGTGCCAGCAGCTTATCCCTTCGCACTGAAGCTTTCTTT. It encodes CASSLSLRTEAFF. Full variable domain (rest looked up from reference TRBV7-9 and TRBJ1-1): DTGVSQNPRHKITKRGQNVTFRCDPISEHNRLYWYRQTLGQGPEFLTYFQNEAQLEKSRLLSDRFSAERPKGSFSTLEIQRTEQGDSAMYLCASSLSLRTEAFFGQGTRLTVV.

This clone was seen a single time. CDR3 sequence reads: CASSSRDYTQYF. The CDR3 DNA reads TGTGCCAGTAGCAGCCGGGATTATACCCAGTACTTC. The genes are TRBV19 and TRBJ2-5; D might be TRBD2 (5 bases). The germline CDR1 and CDR2 sequences are LNHDA and SQIVND (reference sequence). V shed 6 bases and J shed 8 bases, with 13 bases lying between them. This CDR3 contains 12 residues. Complete variable domain (other parts from reference TRBV19 and TRBJ2-5): DGGITQSPKYLFRKEGQNVTLSCEQNLNHDAMYWYRQDPGQGLRLIYYSQIVNDFQKGDIAEGYSVSREKKESFPLTVTSAQKNPTAFYLCASSSRDYTQYFGPGTRLLVL.

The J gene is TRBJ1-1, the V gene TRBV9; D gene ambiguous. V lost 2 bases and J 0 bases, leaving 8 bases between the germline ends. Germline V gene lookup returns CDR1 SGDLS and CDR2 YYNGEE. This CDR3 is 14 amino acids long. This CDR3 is CASSVRAVNTEAFF. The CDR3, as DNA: TGTGCCAGCAGCGTGAGGGCTGTGAACACTGAAGCTTTCTTT.

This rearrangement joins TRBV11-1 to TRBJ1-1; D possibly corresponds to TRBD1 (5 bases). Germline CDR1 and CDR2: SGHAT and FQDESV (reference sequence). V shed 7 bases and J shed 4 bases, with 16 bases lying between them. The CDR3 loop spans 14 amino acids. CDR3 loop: CASTRLGVGTEAFF. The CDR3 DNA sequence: TGTGCCAGCACCAGGTTGGGGGTTGGCACTGAAGCTTTCTTT.

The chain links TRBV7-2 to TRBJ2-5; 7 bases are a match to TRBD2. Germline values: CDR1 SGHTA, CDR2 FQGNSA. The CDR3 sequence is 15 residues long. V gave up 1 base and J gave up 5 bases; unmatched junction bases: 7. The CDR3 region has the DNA TGTGCCAGCAGCTTAGTCAGCGGGAAGGGTGAGACCCAGTACTTC. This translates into CASSLVSGKGETQYF. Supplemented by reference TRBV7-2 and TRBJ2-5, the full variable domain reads GAGVSQSPSNKVTEKGKDVELRCDPISGHTALYWYRQSLGQGLEFLIYFQGNSAPDKSGLPSDRFSAERTGGSVSTLTIQRTQQEDSAVYLCASSLVSGKGETQYFGPGTRLLVL.

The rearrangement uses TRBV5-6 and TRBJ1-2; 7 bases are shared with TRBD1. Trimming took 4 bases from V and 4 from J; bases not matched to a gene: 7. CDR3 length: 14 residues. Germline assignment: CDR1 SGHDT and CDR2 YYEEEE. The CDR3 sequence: CASSTQGVGYGYTF. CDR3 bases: TGTGCCAGCAGCACGCAGGGGGTTGGCTATGGCTACACCTTC.

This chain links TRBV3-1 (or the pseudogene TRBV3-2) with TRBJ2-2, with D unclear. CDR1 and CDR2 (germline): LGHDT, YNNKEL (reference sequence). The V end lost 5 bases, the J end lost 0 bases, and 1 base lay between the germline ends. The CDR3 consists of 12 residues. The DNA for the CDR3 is TGTGCCAGCAGCACGAACACCGGGGAGCTGTTTTTT. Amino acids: CASSTNTGELFF.

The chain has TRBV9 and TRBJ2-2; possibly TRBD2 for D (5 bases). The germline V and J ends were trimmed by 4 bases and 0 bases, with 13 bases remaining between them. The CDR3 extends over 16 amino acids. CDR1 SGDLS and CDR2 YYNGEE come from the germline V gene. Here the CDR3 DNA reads TGTGCCAGCAGCACTCATGACGGGGCGAACACCGGGGAGCTGTTTTTT. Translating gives CASSTHDGANTGELFF.

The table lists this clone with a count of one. CDR3 region: CASLPDLRDHQPQHF. CDR3 in DNA: TGTGCCAGCCTGCCCGACCTACGGGACCATCAGCCCCAGCATTTT. The chain uses TRBV6-4 and TRBJ1-5; the D gene is possibly TRBD1 (5 bases). Germline CDR1 is MRHNA and CDR2 is SNTAGT. The CDR3 is 15 amino acids. The V end was cut by 8 bases, the J end by 5 bases, with 19 bases between.

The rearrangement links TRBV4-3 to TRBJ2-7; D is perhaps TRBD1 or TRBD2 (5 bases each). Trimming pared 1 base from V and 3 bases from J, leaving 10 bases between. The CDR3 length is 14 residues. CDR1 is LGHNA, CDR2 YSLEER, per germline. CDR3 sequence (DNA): TGCGCCAGCAGCCAAGCTAATGGGGGCTACGAGCAGTACTTC. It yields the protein CASSQANGGYEQYF.

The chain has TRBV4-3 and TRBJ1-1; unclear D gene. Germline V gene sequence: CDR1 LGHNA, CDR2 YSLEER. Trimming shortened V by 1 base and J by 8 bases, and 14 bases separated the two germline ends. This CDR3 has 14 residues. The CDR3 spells CASSQVPGSYEAFF. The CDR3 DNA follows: TGCGCCAGCAGCCAAGTCCCGGGGTCATACGAAGCTTTCTTT.

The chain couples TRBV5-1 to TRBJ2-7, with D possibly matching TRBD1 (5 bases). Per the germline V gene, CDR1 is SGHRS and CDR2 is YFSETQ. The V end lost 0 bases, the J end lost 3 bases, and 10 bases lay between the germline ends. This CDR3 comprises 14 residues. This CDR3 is CASSLAQGNYEQYF. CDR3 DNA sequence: TGCGCCAGCAGCTTGGCCCAGGGAAACTACGAGCAGTACTTC.

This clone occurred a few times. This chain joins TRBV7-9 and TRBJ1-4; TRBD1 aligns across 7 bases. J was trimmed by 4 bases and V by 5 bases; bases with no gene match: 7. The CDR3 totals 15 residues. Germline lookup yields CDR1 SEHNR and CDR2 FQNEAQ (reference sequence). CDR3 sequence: CASSPTGANNEKLFF. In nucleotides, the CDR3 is TGTGCCAGCAGCCCTACAGGGGCCAATAATGAAAAACTGTTTTTT.

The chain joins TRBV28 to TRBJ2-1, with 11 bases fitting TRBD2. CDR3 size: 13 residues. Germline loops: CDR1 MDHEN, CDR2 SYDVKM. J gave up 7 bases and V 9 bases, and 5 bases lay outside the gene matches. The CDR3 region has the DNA TGTGCCAGTCGGGCTAGCGGGAGGAATGAGCAGTTCTTC. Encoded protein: CASRASGRNEQFF.